Below, 18 T cell receptor beta chains from the same sample are listed, as sequenced in a study of T cell changes during pregnancy in multiple sclerosis. Method: immunoSEQ multiplex PCR; TCRdb's copy keeps in-frame clones and lacks some. The table includes some 110,000 clones, roughly 92% detected once. This sample comprised peripheral blood, obtained in the third trimester of pregnancy. Receptors were obtained from a female donor with multiple sclerosis, enrolled in a pregnancy study.

The chain joins TRBV9 to TRBJ2-7; 7 positions agree with TRBD1. Germline V gene data show CDR1 as SGDLS and CDR2 as YYNGEE. The CDR3 loop spans 15 amino acids. With 1 base clipped from V and 4 bases from J, the junction kept 8 bases outside the gene matches. CDR3 nucleotide sequence: TGTGCCAGCAGCGTACGTCCCGGGACAGATTACGAGCAGTACTTC. Translating it yields CASSVRPGTDYEQYF.

This chain connects TRBV7-2 to TRBJ1-2, with TRBD1 matching 8 bases. This CDR3 is 14 amino acids long. J was trimmed by 2 bases and V by 5 bases; bases with no gene match: 4. Germline V CDR1 and CDR2: SGHTA, FQGNSA. CDR3 in DNA: TGTGCCAGCAGCACGGACAGGGAGAACTATGGCTACACCTTC. It encodes CASSTDRENYGYTF.

CDR3 in DNA: TGTGCCAGCAGCCCGGGACAGGAGAACACCGGGGAGCTGTTTTTT. Encoded protein: CASSPGQENTGELFF. The gene calls are TRBV7-8 and TRBJ2-2; 8 positions agree with TRBD1. The V gene end was trimmed by 5 bases and the J gene end by 1 base; junction bases not matched to a gene: 3. The CDR3 has 15 amino acids. CDR1 SGHVS and CDR2 FQNEAQ come from the germline V gene.

J is TRBJ2-5 and V is TRBV6-1; the D gene is possibly TRBD1 (5 bases). This CDR3 region has 15 residues. V lost 5 bases and J lost 3, with 16 bases in between. The germline gives CDR1 MNHNS, CDR2 SASEGT. CDR3 protein: CASSNLGLRKETQYF. In DNA form, the CDR3 reads TGTGCCAGCAGTAATTTGGGGCTGCGGAAAGAGACCCAGTACTTC.

The chain recombines TRBV7-6 with TRBJ1-1; TRBD1 aligns across 9 bases. V lost 3 bases and J lost 1; bases outside the gene matches: 9. Germline V gives CDR1 SGHVS, CDR2 FNYEAQ. The CDR3 has 17 amino acids. CDR3 region: CASSFGGVGQGNTEAFF. DNA of the CDR3: TGTGCCAGCAGCTTTGGGGGTGTGGGACAGGGGAACACTGAAGCTTTCTTT.

This clone was recorded a few times. The CDR3: CASSPGQGSTEAFF. CDR3 nucleotide sequence: TGTGCCAGCAGCCCCGGACAGGGATCCACTGAAGCTTTCTTT. The chain recombines TRBV7-9 with TRBJ1-1; 8 positions match TRBD1. Unmatched junction bases numbered 6, after V lost 5 bases and J lost 4 bases. This CDR3 region has 14 residues. Germline V gene lookup returns CDR1 SEHNR and CDR2 FQNEAQ (reference sequence).

The CDR3 loop is CASSFRGPLYGYTF. The CDR3 DNA reads TGTGCCAGCAGCTTCAGGGGGCCCCTCTATGGCTACACCTTC. The V call is TRBV13, the J call TRBJ1-2, with 8 bases matching TRBD1. There are 14 residues in the CDR3. CDR1 is PRHDT and CDR2 is FYEKMQ in the germline V gene (reference sequence). The V and J ends lost 3 bases and 4 bases, in that order; junction bases with no gene match: 4.

The sample holds a few counts of this clone. The chain employs TRBV4-2 and TRBJ2-2, with 9 bases identical to TRBD1. Germline V CDR1 and CDR2: LGHNA, YNFKEQ. The V segment lost 1 base and the J segment 4 bases; nucleotides outside the gene matches: 1. The CDR3 length is 15 residues. CDR3 DNA: TGTGCCAGCAGCCAAGTGACAGGGGGCACCGGGGAGCTGTTTTTT. It encodes CASSQVTGGTGELFF.

The chain couples TRBV7-2 to TRBJ1-4, with TRBD1 matching over 7 bases. V lost 5 bases and J lost 0; bases outside the gene matches: 3. There are 15 residues in the CDR3. The germline CDR1 and CDR2 sequences are SGHTA and FQGNSA. The CDR3 sequence: CASSPGTATNEKLFF. The CDR3 DNA is TGTGCCAGCAGCCCAGGGACAGCAACTAATGAAAAACTGTTTTTT. The full variable domain, rest sourced from reference TRBV7-2 and TRBJ1-4, is GAGVSQSPSNKVTEKGKDVELRCDPISGHTALYWYRQSLGQGLEFLIYFQGNSAPDKSGLPSDRFSAERTGGSVSTLTIQRTQQEDSAVYLCASSPGTATNEKLFFGSGTQLSVL.

The rearrangement uses TRBV29-1 and TRBJ1-1; D is unclear. V dropped 0 bases and J dropped 7 bases, with 15 bases sitting between them. The germline gives CDR1 SQVTM, CDR2 ANQGSEA. There are 14 residues in the CDR3. This CDR3 is CSVEDVGGSGEAFF. CDR3 nucleotides: TGCAGCGTTGAAGATGTGGGAGGGTCGGGTGAAGCTTTCTTT.

CDR3 nucleotide sequence: TGTGCCAGCAGACGTGGTGCGCTGAGCACAGATACGCAGTATTTT. As protein: CASRRGALSTDTQYF. The chain couples TRBV6-6 to TRBJ2-3, with D unclear. This CDR3 has 15 amino acids. With 6 bases removed from V and 0 bases from J, the gap between germline ends came to 13 bases. Germline V CDR1 and CDR2: MNHNY, SVGAGI (reference sequence).

This clone appeared once. The chain links TRBV19 to TRBJ2-3; unclear D gene. Germline lookup yields CDR1 LNHDA and CDR2 SQIVND (reference sequence). V shed 3 bases and J shed 2 bases, with 9 bases lying between them. The CDR3 covers 14 residues. The DNA of the CDR3 is TGTGCCAGTAGTATTGGCAGGTACACAGATACGCAGTATTTT. Its translation: CASSIGRYTDTQYF.

This clone turned up a few times. The chain links TRBV7-6 to TRBJ2-6, with TRBD2 identical over 10 bases. Germline assignment: CDR1 SGHVS and CDR2 FNYEAQ. The CDR3 is 19 residues long. The J segment lost 0 bases and the V segment lost 1 base, leaving 6 bases of the junction unmatched. The CDR3 protein is CASSLGGTSVPSGANVLTF. In DNA, the CDR3 is TGTGCCAGCAGCTTAGGTGGGACTAGCGTCCCCTCTGGGGCCAACGTCCTGACTTTC.

The chain joins TRBV7-8 to TRBJ1-5; possible D gene TRBD1, 6 bases. Germline CDR1 and CDR2: SGHVS and FQNEAQ. Trimming removed 5 bases at V and 0 bases at J, with 11 bases between. The CDR3 runs 15 residues. The CDR3 sequence: CASSANRVSNQPQHF. As DNA, the CDR3 is TGTGCCAGCAGCGCTAACAGGGTTAGCAATCAGCCCCAGCATTTT.

The chain's CDR3 is CASSSTGSSGNTIYF. DNA of the CDR3: TGTGCCAGCAGCTCGACAGGAAGCTCTGGAAACACCATATATTTT. V and J are TRBV7-2 and TRBJ1-3; a possible D gene is TRBD1 (6 bases). V gave up 4 bases and J gave up 0 bases, with 10 bases separating them. Germline assignment: CDR1 SGHTA and CDR2 FQGNSA. CDR3 length: 15 residues.

This clone came up once. The chain recombines TRBV27 with TRBJ2-6; D remains unclear. Per germline, CDR1 MNHEY and CDR2 SMNVEV (reference sequence). V was cut by 5 bases and J by 0 bases, with 5 bases left in between. CDR3 length equals 14 residues. CDR3 nucleotides: TGTGCCAGCAGTATACTCTCTGGGGCCAACGTCCTGACTTTC. It translates to CASSILSGANVLTF.

This clone was recorded only once. This rearrangement joins TRBV10-3 to TRBJ2-1; possible D gene TRBD2, 6 bases. The CDR3 totals 15 residues. V was pared by 3 bases and J by 2 bases, with 11 bases between. Germline values: CDR1 ENHRY, CDR2 SYGVKD. CDR3 sequence: CAISDRDFPYNEQFF. The CDR3 DNA reads TGTGCCATCAGTGATAGGGACTTTCCCTACAATGAGCAGTTCTTC.

The chain joins TRBV10-3 to TRBJ2-3; possibly TRBD2 for D (7 bases). V shed 1 base and J shed 4 bases, with 24 bases lying between them. This CDR3 region has 19 residues. CDR1 ENHRY and CDR2 SYGVKD come from the germline V gene. The CDR3 DNA is TGTGCCATCAGTGAGTTCCCGGCGGGGGCCCCCGGGGGCGCAGATACGCAGTATTTT. This encodes CAISEFPAGAPGGADTQYF.